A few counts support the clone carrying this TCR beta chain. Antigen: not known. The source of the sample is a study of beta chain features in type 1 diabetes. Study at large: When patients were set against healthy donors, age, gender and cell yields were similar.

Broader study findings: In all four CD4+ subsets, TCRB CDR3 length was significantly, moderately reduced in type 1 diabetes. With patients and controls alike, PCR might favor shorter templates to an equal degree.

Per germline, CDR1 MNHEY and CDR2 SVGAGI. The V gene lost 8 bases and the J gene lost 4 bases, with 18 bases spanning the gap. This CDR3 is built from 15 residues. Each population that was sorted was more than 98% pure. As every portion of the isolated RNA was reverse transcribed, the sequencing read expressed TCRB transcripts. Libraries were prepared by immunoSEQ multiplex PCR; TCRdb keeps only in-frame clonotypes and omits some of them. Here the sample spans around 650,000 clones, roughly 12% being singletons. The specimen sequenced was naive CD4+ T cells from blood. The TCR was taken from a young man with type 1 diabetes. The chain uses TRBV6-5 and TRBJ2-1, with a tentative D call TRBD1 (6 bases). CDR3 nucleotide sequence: TGTGCCAGCGTTGGTCAGGGGACGACTTACAATGAGCAGTTCTTC. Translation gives CASVGQGTTYNEQFF.